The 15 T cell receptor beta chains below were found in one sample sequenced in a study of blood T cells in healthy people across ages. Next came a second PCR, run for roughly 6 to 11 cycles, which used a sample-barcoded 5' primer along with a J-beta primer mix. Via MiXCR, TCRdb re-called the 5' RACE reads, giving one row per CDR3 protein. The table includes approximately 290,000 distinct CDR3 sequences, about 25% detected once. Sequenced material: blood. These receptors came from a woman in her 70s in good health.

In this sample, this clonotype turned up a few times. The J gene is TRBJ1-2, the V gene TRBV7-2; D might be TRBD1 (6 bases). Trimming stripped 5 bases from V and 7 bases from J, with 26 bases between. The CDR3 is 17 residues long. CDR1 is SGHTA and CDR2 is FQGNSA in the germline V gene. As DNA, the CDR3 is TGTGCCAGCAGCGGGCTGGGGGTGGACCAAGGGGGATGTGGCTACACCTTC. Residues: CASSGLGVDQGGCGYTF.

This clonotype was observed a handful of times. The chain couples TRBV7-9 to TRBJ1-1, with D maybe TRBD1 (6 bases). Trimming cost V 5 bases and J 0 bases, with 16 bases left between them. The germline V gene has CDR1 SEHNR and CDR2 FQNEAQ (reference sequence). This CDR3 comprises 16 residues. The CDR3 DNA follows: TGTGCCAGCAGCCGCGACGGAGACAGGTTGAACACTGAAGCTTTCTTT. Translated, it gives CASSRDGDRLNTEAFF.

The CDR3 loop reads CASSELVSGANVLTF. The CDR3 nucleotides read TGTGCCAGCAGTGAGTTGGTCTCTGGGGCCAACGTCCTGACTTTC. The V gene is TRBV2, the J gene TRBJ2-6, with D hard to call. V lost 3 bases and J 0 bases, leaving 6 bases between the germline ends. The CDR3 runs to 15 residues. Germline CDR1 reads SNHLY; CDR2 reads FYNNEI.

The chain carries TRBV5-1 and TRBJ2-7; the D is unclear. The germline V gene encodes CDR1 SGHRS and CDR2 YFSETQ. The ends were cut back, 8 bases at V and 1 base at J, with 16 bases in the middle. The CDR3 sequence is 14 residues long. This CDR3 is CASSRGEFSYEQYF. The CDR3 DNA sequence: TGCGCCAGTTCCCGCGGCGAGTTTTCCTACGAGCAGTACTTC.

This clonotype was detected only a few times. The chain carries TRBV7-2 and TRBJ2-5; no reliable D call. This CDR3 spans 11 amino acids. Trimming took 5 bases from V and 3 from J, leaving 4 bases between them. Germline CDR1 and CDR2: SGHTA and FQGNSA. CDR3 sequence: CASSAKETQYF. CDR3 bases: TGTGCCAGCAGCGCTAAAGAGACCCAGTACTTC.

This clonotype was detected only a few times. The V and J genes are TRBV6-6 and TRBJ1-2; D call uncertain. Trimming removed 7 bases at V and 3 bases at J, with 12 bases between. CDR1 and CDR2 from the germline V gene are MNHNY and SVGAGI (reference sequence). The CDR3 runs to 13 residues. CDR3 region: CASNLDNYYGYTF. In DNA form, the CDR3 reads TGTGCCAGCAACCTAGACAATTACTATGGCTACACCTTC.

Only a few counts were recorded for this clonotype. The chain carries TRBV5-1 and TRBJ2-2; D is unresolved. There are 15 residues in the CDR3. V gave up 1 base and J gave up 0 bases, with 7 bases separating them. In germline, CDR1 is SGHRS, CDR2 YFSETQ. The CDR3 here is CASSLSAANTGELFF. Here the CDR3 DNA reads TGCGCCAGCAGCTTGTCAGCAGCGAACACCGGGGAGCTGTTTTTT.

The CDR3 protein is CASGLVAASEQFF. DNA of the CDR3: TGTGCTAGTGGTTTGGTTGCCGCCAGTGAGCAGTTCTTC. The chain is built from TRBV12-5 and TRBJ2-1; D unclear. The CDR3 has 13 residues. Trimming removed 0 bases at V and 9 bases at J, with 9 bases between. Germline lookup yields CDR1 LGHNT and CDR2 FRNRAP.

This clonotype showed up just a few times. CDR3 sequence reads: CSVRTTSPYGYTF. DNA for the CDR3: TGCAGCGTCAGGACAACCTCCCCCTATGGCTACACCTTC. The chain links TRBV29-1 to TRBJ1-2; possible D gene TRBD1, 5 bases. This CDR3 is 13 amino acids long. Germline loops: CDR1 SQVTM, CDR2 ANQGSEA. Trimming left V 6 bases short and J 4 bases short, with 15 bases between.

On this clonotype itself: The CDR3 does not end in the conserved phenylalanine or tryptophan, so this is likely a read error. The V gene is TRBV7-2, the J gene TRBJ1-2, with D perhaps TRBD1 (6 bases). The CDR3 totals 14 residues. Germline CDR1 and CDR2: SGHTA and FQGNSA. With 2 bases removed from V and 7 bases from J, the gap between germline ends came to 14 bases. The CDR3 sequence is CASSLRTEGGGYTL. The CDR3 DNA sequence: TGTGCCAGCAGCTTAAGGACGGAAGGGGGTGGCTACACCCTC.

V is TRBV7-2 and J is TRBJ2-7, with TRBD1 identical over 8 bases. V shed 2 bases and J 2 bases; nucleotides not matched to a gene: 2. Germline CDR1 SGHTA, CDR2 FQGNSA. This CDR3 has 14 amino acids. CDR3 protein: CASSLRQGPYEQYF. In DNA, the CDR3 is TGTGCCAGCAGCTTAAGACAGGGGCCCTACGAGCAGTACTTC.

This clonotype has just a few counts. The CDR3 spells CASSGKTGLNTEAFF. The CDR3 nucleotides read TGTGCCAGCAGCGGGAAGACAGGGTTGAACACTGAAGCTTTCTTT. The chain is built from TRBV7-2 and TRBJ1-1; 7 positions match TRBD1. The CDR3 covers 15 residues. Germline V gives CDR1 SGHTA, CDR2 FQGNSA. V gave up 5 bases and J gave up 0 bases; unmatched junction bases: 6.

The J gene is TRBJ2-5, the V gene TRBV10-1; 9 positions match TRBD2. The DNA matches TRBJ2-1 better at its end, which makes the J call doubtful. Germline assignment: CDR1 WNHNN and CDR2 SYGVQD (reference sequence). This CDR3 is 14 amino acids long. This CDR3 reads CASSDSGSEDEQFF. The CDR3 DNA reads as TGCGCCAGCAGTGATAGCGGGAGCGAGGATGAGCAGTTCTTC.

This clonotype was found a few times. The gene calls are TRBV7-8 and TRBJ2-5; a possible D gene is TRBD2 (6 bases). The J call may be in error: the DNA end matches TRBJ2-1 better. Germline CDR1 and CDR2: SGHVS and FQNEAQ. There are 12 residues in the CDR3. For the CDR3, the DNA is TGTGCCAGCAGCCCAGGGCTAGCGGAGCAGTTCTTC. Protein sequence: CASSPGLAEQFF.

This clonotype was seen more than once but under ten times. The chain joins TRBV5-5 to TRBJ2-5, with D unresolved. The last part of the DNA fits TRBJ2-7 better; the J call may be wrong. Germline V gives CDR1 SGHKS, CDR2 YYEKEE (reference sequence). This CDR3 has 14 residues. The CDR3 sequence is CASSLARIPYEQYF. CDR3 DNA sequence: TGTGCCAGCAGCTTAGCTCGGATACCCTACGAGCAGTACTTC.